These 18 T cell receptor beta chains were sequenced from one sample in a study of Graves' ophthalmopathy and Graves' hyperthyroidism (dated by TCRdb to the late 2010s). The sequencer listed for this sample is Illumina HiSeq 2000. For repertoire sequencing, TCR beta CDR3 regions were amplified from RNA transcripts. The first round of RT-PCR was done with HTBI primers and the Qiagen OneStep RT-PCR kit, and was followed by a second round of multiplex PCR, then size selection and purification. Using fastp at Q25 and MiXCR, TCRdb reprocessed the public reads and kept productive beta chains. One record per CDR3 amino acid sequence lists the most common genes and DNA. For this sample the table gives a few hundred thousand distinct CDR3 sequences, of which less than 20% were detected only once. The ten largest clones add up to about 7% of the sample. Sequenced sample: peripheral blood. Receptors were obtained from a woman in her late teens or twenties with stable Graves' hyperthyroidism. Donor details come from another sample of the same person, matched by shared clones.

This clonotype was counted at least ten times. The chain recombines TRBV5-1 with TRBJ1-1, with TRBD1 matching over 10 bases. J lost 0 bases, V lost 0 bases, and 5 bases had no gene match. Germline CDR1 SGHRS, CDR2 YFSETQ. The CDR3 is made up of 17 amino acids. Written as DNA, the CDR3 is TGCGCCAGCAGCTTGGCCCGGGACAGGGGATTGAACACTGAAGCTTTCTTT. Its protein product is CASSLARDRGLNTEAFF.

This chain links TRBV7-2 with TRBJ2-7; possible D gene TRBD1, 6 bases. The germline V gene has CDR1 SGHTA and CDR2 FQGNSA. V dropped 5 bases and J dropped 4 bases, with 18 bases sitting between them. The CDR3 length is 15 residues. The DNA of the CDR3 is TGTGCCAGCAGCCCCGCAGGGGAAAAGTTTTACGAGCAGTACTTC. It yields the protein CASSPAGEKFYEQYF.

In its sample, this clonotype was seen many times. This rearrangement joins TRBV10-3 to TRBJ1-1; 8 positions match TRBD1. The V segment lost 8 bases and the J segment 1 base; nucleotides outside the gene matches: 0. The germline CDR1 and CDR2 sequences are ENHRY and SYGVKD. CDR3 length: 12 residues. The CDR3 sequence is CAIGTGNTEAFF. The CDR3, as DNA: TGTGCCATCGGGACAGGGAACACTGAAGCTTTCTTT.

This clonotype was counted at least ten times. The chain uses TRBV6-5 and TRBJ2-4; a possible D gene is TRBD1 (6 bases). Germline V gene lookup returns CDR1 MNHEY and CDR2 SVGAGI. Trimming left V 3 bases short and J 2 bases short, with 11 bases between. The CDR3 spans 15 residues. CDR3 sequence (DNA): TGTGCCAGCAGTTATGATGGGACAACCAAAAACATTCAGTACTTC. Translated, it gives CASSYDGTTKNIQYF.

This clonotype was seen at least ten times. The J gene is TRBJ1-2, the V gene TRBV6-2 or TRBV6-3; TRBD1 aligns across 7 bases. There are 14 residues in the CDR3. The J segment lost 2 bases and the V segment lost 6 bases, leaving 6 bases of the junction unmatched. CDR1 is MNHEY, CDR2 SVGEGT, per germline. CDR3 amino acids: CASRETGANYGYTF. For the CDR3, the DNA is TGTGCCAGCAGGGAAACAGGGGCCAACTATGGCTACACCTTC.

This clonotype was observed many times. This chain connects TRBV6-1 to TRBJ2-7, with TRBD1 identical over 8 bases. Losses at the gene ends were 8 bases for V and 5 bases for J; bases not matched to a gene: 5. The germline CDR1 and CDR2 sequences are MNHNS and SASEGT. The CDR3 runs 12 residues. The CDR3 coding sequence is TGTGCCAGCGCACAGACAGGGGACGAGCAGTACTTC. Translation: CASAQTGDEQYF.

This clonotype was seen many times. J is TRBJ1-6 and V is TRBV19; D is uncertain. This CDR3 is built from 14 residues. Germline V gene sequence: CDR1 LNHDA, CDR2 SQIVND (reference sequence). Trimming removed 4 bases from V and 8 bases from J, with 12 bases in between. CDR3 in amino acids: CASSTDGSHSPLHF. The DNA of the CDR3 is TGTGCCAGTAGTACAGACGGGAGTCATTCACCCCTCCACTTT. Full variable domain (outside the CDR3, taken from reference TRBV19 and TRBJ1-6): DGGITQSPKYLFRKEGQNVTLSCEQNLNHDAMYWYRQDPGQGLRLIYYSQIVNDFQKGDIAEGYSVSREKKESFPLTVTSAQKNPTAFYLCASSTDGSHSPLHFGNGTRLTVT.

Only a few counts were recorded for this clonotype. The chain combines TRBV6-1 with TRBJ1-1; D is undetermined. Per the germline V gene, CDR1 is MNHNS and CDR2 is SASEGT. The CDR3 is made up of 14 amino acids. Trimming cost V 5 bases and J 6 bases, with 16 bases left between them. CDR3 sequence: CASSPPTWGSEAFF. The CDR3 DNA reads TGTGCCAGCAGTCCCCCGACCTGGGGATCTGAAGCTTTCTTT.

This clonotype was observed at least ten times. CDR3 protein: CASILQGRAGGFFAYEQYF. The DNA of the CDR3 is TGTGCCAGCATATTACAGGGACGAGCGGGGGGATTTTTCGCCTACGAGCAGTACTTC. The chain uses TRBV6-4 and TRBJ2-7; 9 bases are shared with TRBD2. V lost 7 bases to trimming and J lost 2 bases; unmatched junction nucleotides: 21. The CDR3 totals 19 residues. The germline gives CDR1 MRHNA, CDR2 SNTAGT.

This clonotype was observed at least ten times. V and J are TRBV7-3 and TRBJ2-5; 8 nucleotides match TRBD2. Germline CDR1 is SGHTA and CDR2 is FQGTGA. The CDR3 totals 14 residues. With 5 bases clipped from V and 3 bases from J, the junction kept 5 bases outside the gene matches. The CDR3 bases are TGTGCCAGCAGCCCATACGGGGGGGAAGAGACCCAGTACTTC. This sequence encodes CASSPYGGEETQYF.

The CDR3 region has the DNA TGCAGTGCTAGGAGGGGGACAGGGGCATCTCGGGGCTACACCTTC. It encodes CSARRGTGASRGYTF. The gene calls are TRBV20-1 and TRBJ1-2; 10 positions agree with TRBD1. This CDR3 is 15 amino acids long. Germline CDR1 and CDR2: DFQATT and SNEGSKA (reference sequence). V lost 3 bases and J lost 8; bases outside the gene matches: 12.

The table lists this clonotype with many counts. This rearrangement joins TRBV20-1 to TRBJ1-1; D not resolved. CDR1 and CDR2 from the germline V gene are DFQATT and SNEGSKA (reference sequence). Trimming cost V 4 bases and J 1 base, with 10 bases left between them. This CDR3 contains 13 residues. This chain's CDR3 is CSAIRVTNTEAFF. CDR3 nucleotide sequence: TGCAGTGCTATCCGGGTTACGAACACTGAAGCTTTCTTT.

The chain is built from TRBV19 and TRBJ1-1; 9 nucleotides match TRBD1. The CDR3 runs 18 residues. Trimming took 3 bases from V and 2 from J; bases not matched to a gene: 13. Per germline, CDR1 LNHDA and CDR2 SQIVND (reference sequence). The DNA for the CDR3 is TGTGCCAGTAGTATTCTCACAGGGGGCGTTCATCCAAACACTGAAGCTTTCTTT. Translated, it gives CASSILTGGVHPNTEAFF.

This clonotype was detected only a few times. The chain's CDR3 is CSVLRAGELFF. CDR3 DNA: TGCAGCGTTCTAAGGGCCGGGGAGCTGTTTTTT. This chain joins TRBV29-1 and TRBJ2-2; D call uncertain. The CDR3 consists of 11 residues. Germline V gene lookup returns CDR1 SQVTM and CDR2 ANQGSEA. The V and J ends lost 5 bases and 6 bases respectively, with 7 bases between them.

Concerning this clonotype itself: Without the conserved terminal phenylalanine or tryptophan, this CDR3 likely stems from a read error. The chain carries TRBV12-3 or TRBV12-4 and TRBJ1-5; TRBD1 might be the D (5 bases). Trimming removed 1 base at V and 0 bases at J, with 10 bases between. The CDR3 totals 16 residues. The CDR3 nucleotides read TGTGCCAGCAGTTTAGGATGGGGCATTAGCAATCAGCCCCAGCATGTT. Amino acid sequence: CASSLGWGISNQPQHV.

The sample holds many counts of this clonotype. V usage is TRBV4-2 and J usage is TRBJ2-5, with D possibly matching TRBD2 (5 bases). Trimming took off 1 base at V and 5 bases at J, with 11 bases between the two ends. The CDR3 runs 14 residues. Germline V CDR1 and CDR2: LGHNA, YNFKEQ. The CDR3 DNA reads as TGTGCCAGCAGCCAAGCGCTAGCTGGGGAGACCCAGTACTTC. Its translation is CASSQALAGETQYF.

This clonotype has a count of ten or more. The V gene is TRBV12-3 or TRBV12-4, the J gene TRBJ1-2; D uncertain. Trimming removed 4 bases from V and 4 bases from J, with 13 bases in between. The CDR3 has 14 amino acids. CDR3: CASSSTLEGYGYTF. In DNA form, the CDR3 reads TGTGCCAGCAGTTCCACCTTGGAGGGCTATGGCTACACCTTC.

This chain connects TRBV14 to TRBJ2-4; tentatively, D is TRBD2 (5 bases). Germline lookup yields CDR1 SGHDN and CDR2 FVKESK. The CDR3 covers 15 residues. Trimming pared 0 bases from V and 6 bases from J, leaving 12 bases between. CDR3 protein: CASSQESGRGNIQYF. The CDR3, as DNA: TGTGCCAGCAGCCAAGAGTCGGGCCGGGGAAACATTCAGTACTTC. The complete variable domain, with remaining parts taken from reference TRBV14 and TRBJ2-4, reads EAGVTQFPSHSVIEKGQTVTLRCDPISGHDNLYWYRRVMGKEIKFLLHFVKESKQDESGMPNNRFLAERTGGTYSTLKVQPAELEDSGVYFCASSQESGRGNIQYFGAGTRLSVL.